This T cell receptor beta chain was identified during a study of blood T cell repertoires in COVID-19. Study-level information: Both acute and convalescent COVID-19 samples were obtained from the United States, Italy and Spain. Nucleic acid was either cDNA or gDNA, and it came from T cells, B-cell-depleted T cells, or PBMCs.

Profiling relied on immunoSEQ multiplex PCR, and the TCRdb table lists in-frame clones only, not all of them. The sample gives over 250,000 clones, almost 85% of which show up once; roughly 5% is in the top ten. Trimming stripped 4 bases from V and 2 bases from J, with 13 bases between. CDR3 size: 15 residues. Germline CDR1 SGDLS, CDR2 YYNGEE. The specimen was peripheral blood. The TCR comes from a man aged 50-59 years with active or convalescent COVID-19. The genes are TRBV9 and TRBJ1-5; D is uncertain. CDR3 DNA sequence: TGTGCCAGCAGCCCGACCGGGGATGGCAATCAGCCCCAGCATTTT. It is translated as CASSPTGDGNQPQHF.